Each of the 25 T cell receptor beta chains below was sequenced from the same sample in a study of cytomegalovirus exposure and HLA in healthy donors. Primers: 60 Vbeta forward and 13 Jbeta reverse. TCRdb keeps only in-frame clones here, not all; method: immunoSEQ multiplex PCR. The data contain around 150,000 clones, 65% to 85% of them singletons. The sequenced sample consisted of PBMCs. The receptors come from a woman aged 45-65 years in good health and CMV-seropositive.

The chain employs TRBV7-8 and TRBJ2-7; no reliable D call. V was trimmed by 1 base and J by 0 bases, leaving 10 bases between them. CDR1 is SGHVS, CDR2 FQNEAQ, per germline. The CDR3 covers 15 residues. CDR3 in amino acids: CASSLETPPSYEQYF. The CDR3 DNA is TGTGCCAGCAGCTTAGAGACACCCCCCTCCTACGAGCAGTACTTC.

The chain has TRBV5-1 and TRBJ2-2, with D perhaps TRBD2 (6 bases). CDR1 and CDR2 from the germline V gene are SGHRS and YFSETQ. Deletions cut 2 bases from V and 2 bases from J, with 13 bases between. This CDR3 spans 16 amino acids. The CDR3, as DNA: TGCGCCAGCAGCTTTGGAACTAGCTATAACACCGGGGAGCTGTTTTTT. Its protein product is CASSFGTSYNTGELFF.

The chain combines TRBV2 with TRBJ2-1, with 12 bases fitting TRBD2. This CDR3 has 14 amino acids. Germline V gene data show CDR1 as SNHLY and CDR2 as FYNNEI. V shed 6 bases, J shed 4 bases, and the junction held 1 base outside the gene matches. CDR3 nucleotide sequence: TGTGCCAGCAGGACTAGCGGGGGATACAATGAGCAGTTCTTC. It yields the protein CASRTSGGYNEQFF.

J is TRBJ2-7 and V is TRBV21-1; the table's D call, TRBD1, has no DNA check behind it. TRBV21-1 has pseudogene status. This CDR3 contains 15 residues. The CDR3 here is CASSPQRTGSYEQYF. DNA of the CDR3: TGTGCCAGCAGCCCCCAAAGGACAGGGTCCTACGAGCAGTACTTC.

This chain connects TRBV11-2 to TRBJ2-7; 9 bases match TRBD2. The V gene end was trimmed by 5 bases and the J gene end by 3 bases; junction bases not matched to a gene: 5. The CDR3 is 14 amino acids. Looked up from germline, CDR1 is SGHAT and CDR2 is FQNNGV. DNA of the CDR3: TGTGCCAGCAGCCCGGGACTAGCCTACTACGAGCAGTACTTC. It encodes CASSPGLAYYEQYF.

V is TRBV15 and J is TRBJ1-3; 10 bases match TRBD1. The CDR3 extends over 14 amino acids. Germline V gene lookup returns CDR1 LNHNV and CDR2 YYDKDF (reference sequence). V lost 8 bases, J lost 1 base, and 2 bases stayed unmatched. CDR3 coding DNA: TGTGCCACCGGGACAGGGGATTCTGGAAACACCATATATTTT. Its translation: CATGTGDSGNTIYF.

The chain links TRBV6-5 to TRBJ1-5; D may be TRBD1 (5 bases). CDR1 and CDR2 from the germline V gene are MNHEY and SVGAGI. The CDR3 totals 14 residues. V was trimmed by 2 bases and J by 4 bases, leaving 9 bases between them. CDR3 nucleotides: TGTGCCAGCAGTTACGGGGGGATTAATCAGCCCCAGCATTTT. It translates to CASSYGGINQPQHF.

This chain uses TRBV4-1 with TRBJ2-6, with 11 bases aligning to TRBD1. Losses at the gene ends were 4 bases for V and 1 base for J; bases not matched to a gene: 6. Germline V gives CDR1 MGHRA, CDR2 YSYEKL. The CDR3 runs 18 residues. The CDR3, as DNA: TGCGCCAGCAGCCGATCGGGGGACAGGGGGTCTGGGGCCAACGTCCTGACTTTC. Translated: CASSRSGDRGSGANVLTF.

The chain carries TRBV29-1 and TRBJ2-1; D ambiguous. CDR3 length equals 12 residues. Trimming removed 7 bases at V and 6 bases at J, with 13 bases between. Germline assignment: CDR1 SQVTM and CDR2 ANQGSEA. CDR3 sequence (DNA): TGCAGCGCTCCTGCCCCAGTCAATGAGCAGTTCTTC. It codes for CSAPAPVNEQFF.

The chain joins TRBV6-6 to TRBJ2-1, with 9 bases identical to TRBD2. Germline CDR1 reads MNHNY; CDR2 reads SVGAGI (reference sequence). V was clipped by 7 bases and J by 4 bases; unmatched bases: 5. The CDR3 consists of 14 residues. The CDR3 here is CASTKRGEYNEQFF. The CDR3, as DNA: TGTGCCAGCACCAAGCGGGGGGAGTACAATGAGCAGTTCTTC.

The chain couples TRBV5-1 to TRBJ2-5; no definite D call. The CDR3 covers 13 residues. Trimming removed 6 bases from V and 5 bases from J, with 14 bases in between. CDR1 and CDR2 from the germline V gene are SGHRS and YFSETQ. The CDR3 sequence: CASTRQASETQYF. CDR3 coding DNA: TGCGCCAGCACCAGGCAGGCCTCGGAGACCCAGTACTTC.

Concerning this clone itself: A read error may produce the germline difference seen at one junction end. J is TRBJ2-3 and V is TRBV11-2; TRBD1 agrees at 10 bases. CDR1 is SGHAT, CDR2 FQNNGV, per germline. This CDR3 has 16 amino acids. The CDR3 DNA is TGTGCCAGCAGTCAGAAGACGGGACAGGGGCGAGATACGGAGTATTTT. Encoded protein: CASSQKTGQGRDTEYF.

This chain joins TRBV5-1 and TRBJ1-3, with no clear D. CDR1 is SGHRS and CDR2 is YFSETQ in the germline V gene. Trimming removed 1 base at V and 1 base at J, with 9 bases between. The CDR3 totals 15 residues. In nucleotides, the CDR3 is TGCGCCAGCAGCTTGTCCCCGGGATCTGGAAACACCATATATTTT. Its translation is CASSLSPGSGNTIYF.

This rearrangement joins TRBV11-2 to TRBJ2-5, with D possibly being TRBD1 (5 bases). The last part of the DNA fits TRBJ2-7 better; the J call may be wrong. Germline CDR1 is SGHAT and CDR2 is FQNNGV. This CDR3 region has 13 residues. The CDR3 nucleotides read TGTGCCAGCAGTCAGCTCAGGGCCTACGAGCAGTACTTC. This codes for CASSQLRAYEQYF.

The chain carries TRBV6-1 and TRBJ1-1; TRBD1 might be the D (6 bases). This CDR3 is built from 12 residues. With 6 bases removed from V and 7 bases from J, the gap between germline ends came to 12 bases. The germline V gene has CDR1 MNHNS and CDR2 SASEGT. CDR3 in amino acids: CASSTGSFEAFF. The CDR3 DNA reads TGTGCCAGCAGCACAGGGTCGTTTGAAGCTTTCTTT.

The rearrangement joins TRBV5-1 to TRBJ2-1; a weak D match, TRBD1 (5 bases). Looked up from germline, CDR1 is SGHRS and CDR2 is YFSETQ. The CDR3 extends over 12 amino acids. V shed 4 bases and J shed 7 bases, with 9 bases lying between them. The DNA for the CDR3 is TGCGCCAGCAGCGACCCAGGGAATGAGCAGTTCTTC. Translating gives CASSDPGNEQFF.

V gene TRBV5-1 combines with J gene TRBJ1-2, with 7 bases aligning to TRBD1. J was trimmed by 10 bases and V by 4 bases; bases with no gene match: 16. This CDR3 region has 15 residues. CDR1 and CDR2 from the germline V gene are SGHRS and YFSETQ. CDR3 loop: CASSPIAQGGTTYTF. For the CDR3, the DNA is TGCGCCAGCAGCCCTATCGCCCAAGGGGGCACCACCTACACCTTC.

In its sample, this clone was seen a few times. This sequence joins TRBV5-4 and TRBJ2-3, with a possible D match to TRBD2 (6 bases). The V end was cut by 3 bases, the J end by 4 bases, with 15 bases between. CDR1 and CDR2 from the germline V gene are SGHNT and YYREEE (reference sequence). This CDR3 contains 15 residues. The CDR3 sequence: CASSWEDRSPDTQYF. CDR3 DNA: TGTGCCAGCAGCTGGGAGGACCGAAGCCCAGATACGCAGTATTTT.

The J gene is TRBJ2-7, the V gene TRBV6-1; 7 bases map to TRBD2. J was trimmed by 6 bases and V by 8 bases; bases with no gene match: 10. In germline, CDR1 is MNHNS, CDR2 SASEGT. CDR3 length: 13 residues. The CDR3 nucleotides are TGTGCCAGCTGTCGAGCGGGGCCCCTCGAGCAGTACTTC. Protein: CASCRAGPLEQYF.

The chain links TRBV14 to TRBJ2-7; D is undetermined. Per the germline V gene, CDR1 is SGHDN and CDR2 is FVKESK. This CDR3 is built from 14 residues. V was pared by 2 bases and J by 2 bases, with 10 bases between. CDR3 DNA: TGTGCCAGCAGCCAAAGAGCGTTCACCTACGAGCAGTACTTC. Translating it yields CASSQRAFTYEQYF.

This sequence joins TRBV5-6 and TRBJ2-3, with D tentatively TRBD2 (5 bases). CDR1 is SGHDT, CDR2 YYEEEE, per germline. The CDR3 loop spans 15 amino acids. The ends were cut back, 2 bases at V and 4 bases at J, with 14 bases in the middle. The CDR3 loop is CASSFTAFSADTQYF. The CDR3 coding sequence is TGTGCCAGCAGCTTCACTGCTTTTAGCGCAGATACGCAGTATTTT.

V gene TRBV7-3 combines with J gene TRBJ2-2, with no clear D. The V gene's germline CDR1 is SGHTA and CDR2 FQGTGA. The V end lost 2 bases, the J end lost 4 bases, and 8 bases lay between the germline ends. The CDR3 is 14 residues long. CDR3 DNA sequence: TGTGCCAGCAGCTTACAGTCGGGCACCGGGGAGCTGTTTTTT. Translation gives CASSLQSGTGELFF. Full variable domain (remainder filled in from reference TRBV7-3 and TRBJ2-2): GAGVSQTPSNKVTEKGKYVELRCDPISGHTALYWYRQSLGQGPEFLIYFQGTGAADDSGLPNDRFFAVRPEGSVSTLKIQRTERGDSAVYLCASSLQSGTGELFFGEGSRLTVL.

This rearrangement joins TRBV5-1 to TRBJ1-6; no firm D call. Per germline, CDR1 SGHRS and CDR2 YFSETQ. The V end was cut by 4 bases, the J end by 7 bases, with 12 bases between. This CDR3 has 14 amino acids. The CDR3 nucleotides are TGCGCCAGCAGCGCGGGGATATCCAATTCACCCCTCCACTTT. It encodes CASSAGISNSPLHF.

This clone was counted once. V is TRBV2 and J is TRBJ2-5; D might be TRBD2 (5 bases). The J call is uncertain, as TRBJ2-7 better fits the DNA end. CDR3 length: 13 amino acids. Germline CDR1 reads SNHLY; CDR2 reads FYNNEI. The DNA of the CDR3 is TGTGCCAGCAGATTGGAGGTTTCCTACGAGCAGTACTTC. Its translation is CASRLEVSYEQYF.

In its sample, this clone was seen a few times. The genes are TRBV6-5 and TRBJ2-3, with D possibly TRBD1 on 7 matching bases. Germline assignment: CDR1 MNHEY and CDR2 SVGAGI. Trimming cost V 7 bases and J 4 bases, with 18 bases left between them. The CDR3 totals 15 residues. CDR3 DNA: TGTGCCAGCATGCTAAGGGGGCGGGGCGCAGATACGCAGTATTTT. Residues: CASMLRGRGADTQYF.